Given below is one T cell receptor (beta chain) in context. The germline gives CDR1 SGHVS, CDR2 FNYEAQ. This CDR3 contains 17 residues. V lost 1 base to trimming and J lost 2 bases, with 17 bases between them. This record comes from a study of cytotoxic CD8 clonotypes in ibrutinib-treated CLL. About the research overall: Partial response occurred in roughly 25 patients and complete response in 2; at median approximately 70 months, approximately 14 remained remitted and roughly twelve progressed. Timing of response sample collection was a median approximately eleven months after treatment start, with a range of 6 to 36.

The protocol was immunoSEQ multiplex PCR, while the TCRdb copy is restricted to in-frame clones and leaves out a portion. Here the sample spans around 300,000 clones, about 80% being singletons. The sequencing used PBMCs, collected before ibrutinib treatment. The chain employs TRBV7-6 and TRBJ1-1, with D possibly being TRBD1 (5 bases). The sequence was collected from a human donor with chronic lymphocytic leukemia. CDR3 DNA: TGTGCCAGCAGCTTAGACGGCAGGGAATGGTACAACACTGAAGCTTTCTTT. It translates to CASSLDGREWYNTEAFF.